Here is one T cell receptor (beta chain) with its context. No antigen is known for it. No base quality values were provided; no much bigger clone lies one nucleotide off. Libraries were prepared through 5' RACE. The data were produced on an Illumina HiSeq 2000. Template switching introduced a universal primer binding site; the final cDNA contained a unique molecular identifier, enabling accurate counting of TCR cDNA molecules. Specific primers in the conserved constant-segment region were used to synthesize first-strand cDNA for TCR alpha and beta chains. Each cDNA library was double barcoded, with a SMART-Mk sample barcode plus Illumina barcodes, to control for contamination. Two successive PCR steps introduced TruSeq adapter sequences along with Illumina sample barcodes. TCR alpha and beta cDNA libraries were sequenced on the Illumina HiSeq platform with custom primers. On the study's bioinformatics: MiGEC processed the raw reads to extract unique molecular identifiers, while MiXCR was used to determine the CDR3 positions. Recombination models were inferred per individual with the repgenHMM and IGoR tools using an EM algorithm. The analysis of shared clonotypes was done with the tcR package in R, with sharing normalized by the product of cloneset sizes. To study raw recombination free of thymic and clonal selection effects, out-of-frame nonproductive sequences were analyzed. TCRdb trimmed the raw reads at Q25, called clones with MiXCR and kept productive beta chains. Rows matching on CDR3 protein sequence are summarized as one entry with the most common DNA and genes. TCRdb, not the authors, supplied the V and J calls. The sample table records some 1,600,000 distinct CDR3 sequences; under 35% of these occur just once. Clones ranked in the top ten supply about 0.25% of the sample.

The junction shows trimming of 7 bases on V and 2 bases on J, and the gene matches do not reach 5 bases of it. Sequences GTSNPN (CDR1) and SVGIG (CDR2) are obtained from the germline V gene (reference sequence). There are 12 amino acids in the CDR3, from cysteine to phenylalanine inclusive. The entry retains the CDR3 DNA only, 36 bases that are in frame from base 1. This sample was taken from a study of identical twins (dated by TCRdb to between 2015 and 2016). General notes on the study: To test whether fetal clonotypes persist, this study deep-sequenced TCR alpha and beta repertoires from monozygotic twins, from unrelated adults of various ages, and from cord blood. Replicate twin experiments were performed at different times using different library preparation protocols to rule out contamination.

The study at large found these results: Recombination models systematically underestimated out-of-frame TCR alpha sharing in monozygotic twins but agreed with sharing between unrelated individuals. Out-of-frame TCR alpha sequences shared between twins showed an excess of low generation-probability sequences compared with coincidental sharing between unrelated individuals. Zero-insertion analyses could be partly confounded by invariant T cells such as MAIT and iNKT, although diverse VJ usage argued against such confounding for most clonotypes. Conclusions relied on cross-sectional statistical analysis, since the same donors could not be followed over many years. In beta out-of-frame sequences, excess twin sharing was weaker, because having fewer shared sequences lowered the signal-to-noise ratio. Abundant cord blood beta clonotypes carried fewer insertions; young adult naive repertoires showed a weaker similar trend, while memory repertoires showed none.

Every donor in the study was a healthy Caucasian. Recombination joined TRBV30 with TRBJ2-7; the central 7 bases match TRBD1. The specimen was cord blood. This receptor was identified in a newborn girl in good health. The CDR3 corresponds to CAFRGLAYEQYF. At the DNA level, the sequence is TGTGCCTTCAGGGGGTTAGCCTACGAGCAGTACTTC.